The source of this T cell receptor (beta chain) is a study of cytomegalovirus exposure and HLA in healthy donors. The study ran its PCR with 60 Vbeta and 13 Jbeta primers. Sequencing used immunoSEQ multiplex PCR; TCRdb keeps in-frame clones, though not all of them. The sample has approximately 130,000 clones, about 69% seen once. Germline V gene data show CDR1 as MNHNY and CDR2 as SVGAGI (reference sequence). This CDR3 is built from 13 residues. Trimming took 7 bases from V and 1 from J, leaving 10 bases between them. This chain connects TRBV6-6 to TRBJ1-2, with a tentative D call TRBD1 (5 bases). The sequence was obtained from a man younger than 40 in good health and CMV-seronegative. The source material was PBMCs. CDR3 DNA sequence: TGTGCCAGCACCATGGGGCTTAACTATGGCTACACCTTC. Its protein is CASTMGLNYGYTF.